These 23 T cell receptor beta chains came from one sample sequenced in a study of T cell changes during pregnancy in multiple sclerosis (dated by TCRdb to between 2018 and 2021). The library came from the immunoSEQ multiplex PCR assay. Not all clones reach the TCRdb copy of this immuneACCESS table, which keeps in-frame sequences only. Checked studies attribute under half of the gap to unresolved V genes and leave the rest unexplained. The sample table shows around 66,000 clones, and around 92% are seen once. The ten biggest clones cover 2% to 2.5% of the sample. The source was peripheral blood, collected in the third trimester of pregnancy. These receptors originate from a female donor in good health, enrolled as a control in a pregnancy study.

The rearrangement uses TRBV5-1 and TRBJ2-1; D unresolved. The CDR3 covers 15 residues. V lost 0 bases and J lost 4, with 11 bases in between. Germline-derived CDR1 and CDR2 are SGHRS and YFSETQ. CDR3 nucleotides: TGCGCCAGCAGCTTGGAATGGTCGGGTTACAATGAGCAGTTCTTC. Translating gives CASSLEWSGYNEQFF.

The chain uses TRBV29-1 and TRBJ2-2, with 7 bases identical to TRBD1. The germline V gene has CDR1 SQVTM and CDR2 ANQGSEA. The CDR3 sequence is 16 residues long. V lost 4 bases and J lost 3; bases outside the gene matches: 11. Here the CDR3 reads CSVVFGQGDYTGELFF. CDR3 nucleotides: TGCAGCGTTGTTTTCGGCCAGGGGGATTACACCGGGGAGCTGTTTTTT.

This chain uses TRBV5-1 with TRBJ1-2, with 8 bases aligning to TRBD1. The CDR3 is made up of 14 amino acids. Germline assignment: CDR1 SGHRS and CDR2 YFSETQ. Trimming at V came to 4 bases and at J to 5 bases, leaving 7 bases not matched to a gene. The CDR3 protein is CASSPTGVGYGYTF. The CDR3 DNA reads TGCGCCAGCAGCCCGACAGGGGTCGGGTATGGCTACACCTTC.

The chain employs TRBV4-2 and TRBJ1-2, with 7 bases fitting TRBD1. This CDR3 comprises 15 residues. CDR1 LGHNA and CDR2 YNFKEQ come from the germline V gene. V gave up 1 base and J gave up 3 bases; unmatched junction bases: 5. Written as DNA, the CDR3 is TGTGCCAGCAGCCAAGGCAGGGGGACGGACTATGGCTACACCTTC. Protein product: CASSQGRGTDYGYTF.

DNA for the CDR3: TGTGCCAGCAGCTTAGCAGGTGGCGGGGTTGACTATGGCTACACCTTC. This encodes CASSLAGGGVDYGYTF. The rearrangement links TRBV7-9 to TRBJ1-2; D unresolved. Germline V CDR1 and CDR2: SEHNR, FQNEAQ (reference sequence). Trimming pared 0 bases from V and 3 bases from J, leaving 14 bases between. There are 16 residues in the CDR3.

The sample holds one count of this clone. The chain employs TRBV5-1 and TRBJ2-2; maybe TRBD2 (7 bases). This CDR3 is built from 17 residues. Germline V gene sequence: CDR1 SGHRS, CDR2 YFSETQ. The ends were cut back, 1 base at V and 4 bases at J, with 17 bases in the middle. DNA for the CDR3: TGCGCCAGCAGCTTGAGTGAAGGGGGGGCGCCCACCGGGGAGCTGTTTTTT. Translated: CASSLSEGGAPTGELFF.

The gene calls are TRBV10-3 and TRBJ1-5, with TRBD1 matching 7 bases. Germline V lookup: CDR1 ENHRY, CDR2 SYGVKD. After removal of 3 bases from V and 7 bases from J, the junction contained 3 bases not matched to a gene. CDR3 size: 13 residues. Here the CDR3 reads CAISEQGSQPQHF. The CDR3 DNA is TGTGCCATCAGTGAACAGGGGAGCCAGCCCCAGCATTTT.

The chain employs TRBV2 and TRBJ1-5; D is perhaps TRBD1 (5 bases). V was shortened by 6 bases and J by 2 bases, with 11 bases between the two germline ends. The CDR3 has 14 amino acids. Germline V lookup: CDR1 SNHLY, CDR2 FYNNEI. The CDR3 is CASRQTGGNQPQHF. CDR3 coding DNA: TGTGCCAGCAGGCAAACAGGAGGCAATCAGCCCCAGCATTTT.

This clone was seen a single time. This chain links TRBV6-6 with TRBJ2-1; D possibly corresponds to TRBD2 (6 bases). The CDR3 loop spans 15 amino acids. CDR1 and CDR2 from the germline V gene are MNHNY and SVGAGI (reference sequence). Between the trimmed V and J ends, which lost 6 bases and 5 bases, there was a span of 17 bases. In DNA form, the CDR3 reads TGTGCCAGCAGGAATCTGGGGGGATCGAACAATGAGCAGTTCTTC. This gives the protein CASRNLGGSNNEQFF.

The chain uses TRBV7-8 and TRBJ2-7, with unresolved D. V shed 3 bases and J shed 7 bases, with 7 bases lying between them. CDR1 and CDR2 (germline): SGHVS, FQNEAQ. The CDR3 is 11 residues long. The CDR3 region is CASSFIHEQYF. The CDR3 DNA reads TGTGCCAGCAGCTTCATCCATGAGCAGTACTTC.

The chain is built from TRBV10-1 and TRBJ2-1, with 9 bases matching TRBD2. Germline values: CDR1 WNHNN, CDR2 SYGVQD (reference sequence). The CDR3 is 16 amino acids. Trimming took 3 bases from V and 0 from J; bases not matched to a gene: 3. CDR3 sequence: CASSESSGDSYNEQFF. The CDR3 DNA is TGCGCCAGCAGTGAATCTAGCGGGGACTCCTACAATGAGCAGTTCTTC.

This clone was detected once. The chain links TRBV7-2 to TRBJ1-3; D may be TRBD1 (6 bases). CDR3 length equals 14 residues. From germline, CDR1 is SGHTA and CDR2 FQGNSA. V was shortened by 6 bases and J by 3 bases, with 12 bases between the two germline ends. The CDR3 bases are TGTGCCAGCAGACGAGGGGGGGGTGGAAACACCATATATTTT. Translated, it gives CASRRGGGGNTIYF.

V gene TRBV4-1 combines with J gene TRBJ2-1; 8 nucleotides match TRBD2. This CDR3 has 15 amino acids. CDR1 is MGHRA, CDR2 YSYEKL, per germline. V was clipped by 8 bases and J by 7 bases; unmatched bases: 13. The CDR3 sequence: CASQILAGLGNEQFF. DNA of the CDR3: TGCGCCAGCCAAATCCTAGCGGGCTTGGGTAATGAGCAGTTCTTC.

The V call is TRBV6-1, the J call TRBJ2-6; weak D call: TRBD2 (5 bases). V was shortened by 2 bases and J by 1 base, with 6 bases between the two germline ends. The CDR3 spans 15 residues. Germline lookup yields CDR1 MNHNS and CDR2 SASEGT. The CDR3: CASSERTSGANVLTF. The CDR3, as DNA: TGTGCCAGCAGTGAAAGGACTTCTGGGGCCAACGTCCTGACTTTC.

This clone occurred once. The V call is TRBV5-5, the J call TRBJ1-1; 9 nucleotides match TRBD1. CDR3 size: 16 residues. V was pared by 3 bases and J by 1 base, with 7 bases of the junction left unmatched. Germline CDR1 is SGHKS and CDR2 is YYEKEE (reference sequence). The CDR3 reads CASSSGQGRRNTEAFF. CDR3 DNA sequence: TGTGCCAGCAGCTCGGGACAGGGCCGGAGGAACACTGAAGCTTTCTTT.

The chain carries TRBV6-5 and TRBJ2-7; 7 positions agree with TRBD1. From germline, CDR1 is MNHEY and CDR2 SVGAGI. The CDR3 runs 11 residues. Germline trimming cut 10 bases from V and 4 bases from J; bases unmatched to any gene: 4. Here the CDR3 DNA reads TGTGCCACCGGACAGGCATACGAGCAGTACTTC. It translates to CATGQAYEQYF.

The CDR3 sequence: CASSVFSGGHSNEQFF. The CDR3 bases are TGTGCCAGCAGCGTATTTAGCGGGGGACATAGCAATGAGCAGTTCTTC. V and J are TRBV9 and TRBJ2-1, with TRBD2 matching 9 bases. Germline V gene sequence: CDR1 SGDLS, CDR2 YYNGEE. The junction had 8 bases not matched to a gene; V was cut back by 1 base and J by 6 bases. This CDR3 region has 16 residues.

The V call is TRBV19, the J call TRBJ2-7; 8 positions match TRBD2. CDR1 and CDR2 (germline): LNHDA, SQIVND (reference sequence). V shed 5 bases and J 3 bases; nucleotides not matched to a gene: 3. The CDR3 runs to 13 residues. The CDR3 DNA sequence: TGTGCCAGTAGTCCAGCGGGGGACTACGAGCAGTACTTC. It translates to CASSPAGDYEQYF.

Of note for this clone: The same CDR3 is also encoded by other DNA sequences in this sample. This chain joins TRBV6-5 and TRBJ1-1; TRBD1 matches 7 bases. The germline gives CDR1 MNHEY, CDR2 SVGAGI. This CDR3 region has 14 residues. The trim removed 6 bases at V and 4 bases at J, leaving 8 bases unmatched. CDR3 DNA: TGTGCCAGCAGGCCCAGGGCAGGGGGCACTGAAGCTTTCTTT. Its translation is CASRPRAGGTEAFF.

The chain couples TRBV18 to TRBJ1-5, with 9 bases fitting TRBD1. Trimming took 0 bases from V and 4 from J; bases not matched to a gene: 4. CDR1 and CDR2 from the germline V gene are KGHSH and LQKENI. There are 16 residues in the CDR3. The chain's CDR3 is CASSPPGQGGNQPQHF. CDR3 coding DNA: TGTGCCAGCTCACCACCGGGACAGGGAGGAAATCAGCCCCAGCATTTT.

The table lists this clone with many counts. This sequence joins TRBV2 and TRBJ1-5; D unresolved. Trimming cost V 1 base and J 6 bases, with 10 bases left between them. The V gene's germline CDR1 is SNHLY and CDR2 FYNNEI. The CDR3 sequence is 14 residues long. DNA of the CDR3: TGTGCCAGCAGTGAAGGGGCGCGGGGTCAGCCCCAGCATTTT. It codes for CASSEGARGQPQHF. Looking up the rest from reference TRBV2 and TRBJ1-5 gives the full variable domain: EPEVTQTPSHQVTQMGQEVILRCVPISNHLYFYWYRQILGQKVEFLVSFYNNEISEKSEIFDDQFSVERPDGSNFTLKIRSTKLEDSAMYFCASSEGARGQPQHFGDGTRLSIL.

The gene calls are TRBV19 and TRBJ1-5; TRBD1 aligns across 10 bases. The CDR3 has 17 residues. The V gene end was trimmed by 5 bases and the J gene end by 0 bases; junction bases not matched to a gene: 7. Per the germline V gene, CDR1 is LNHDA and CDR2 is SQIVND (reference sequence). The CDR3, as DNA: TGTGCCAGTAGTGGAGGGACAGGGGTCAATAGCAATCAGCCCCAGCATTTT. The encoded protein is CASSGGTGVNSNQPQHF. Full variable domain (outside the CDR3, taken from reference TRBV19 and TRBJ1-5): DGGITQSPKYLFRKEGQNVTLSCEQNLNHDAMYWYRQDPGQGLRLIYYSQIVNDFQKGDIAEGYSVSREKKESFPLTVTSAQKNPTAFYLCASSGGTGVNSNQPQHFGDGTRLSIL.

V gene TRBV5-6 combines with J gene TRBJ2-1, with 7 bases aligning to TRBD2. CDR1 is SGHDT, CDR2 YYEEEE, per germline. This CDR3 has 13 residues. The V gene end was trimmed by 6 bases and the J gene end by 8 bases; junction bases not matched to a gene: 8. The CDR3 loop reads CASTREVGDEQFF. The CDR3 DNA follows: TGTGCCAGCACCCGGGAGGTCGGGGATGAGCAGTTCTTC. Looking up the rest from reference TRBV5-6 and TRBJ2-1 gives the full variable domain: DAGVTQSPTHLIKTRGQQVTLRCSPKSGHDTVSWYQQALGQGPQFIFQYYEEEERQRGNFPDRFSGHQFPNYSSELNVNALLLGDSALYLCASTREVGDEQFFGPGTRLTVL.